The source of this T cell receptor beta chain is a study of Tregs in tolerant kidney transplant recipients. Thawed PBMCs were FACS-sorted into unstimulated CD4+CD25+CD127- regulatory T cells, CD4+CD25- non-regulatory cells, CD4 and CD8 cells. Assay: immunoSEQ multiplex PCR; the TCRdb copy retains only in-frame clones and omits some. The repertoire holds under 100,000 clones, with about 92% as singletons. Comment on this clone: Its cognate antigen is unknown.

Overall study findings and caveats: Tregs expanded with activated donor B cells seemed most donor-specific. The small number of patients limits these findings pending further validation. This study did not directly address biological reproducibility.

Germline CDR1 reads LNHDA; CDR2 reads SQIVND (reference sequence). V shed 6 bases and J 8 bases; nucleotides not matched to a gene: 13. CDR3 length equals 16 residues. The sequence was collected from a human donor in good health. The sample taken for sequencing was CD8+ T cells from blood. The rearrangement joins TRBV19 to TRBJ1-4; 9 positions match TRBD1. CDR3: CASSDGAGTGSEKLFF. The CDR3 nucleotides are TGTGCCAGTAGCGACGGGGCCGGGACAGGGAGCGAAAAACTGTTTTTT.